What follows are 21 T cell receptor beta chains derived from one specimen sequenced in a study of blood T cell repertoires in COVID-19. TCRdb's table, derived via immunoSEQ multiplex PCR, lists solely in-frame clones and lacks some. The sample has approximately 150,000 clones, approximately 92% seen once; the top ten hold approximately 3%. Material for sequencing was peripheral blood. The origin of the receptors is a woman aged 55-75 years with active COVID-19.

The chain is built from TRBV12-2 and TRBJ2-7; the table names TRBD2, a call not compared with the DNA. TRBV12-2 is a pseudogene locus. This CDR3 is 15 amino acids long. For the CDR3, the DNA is TGTGCAAGTCGCTTAGCGTCGGGTCGATGGGACGAGCAGTACTTC. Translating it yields CASRLASGRWDEQYF.

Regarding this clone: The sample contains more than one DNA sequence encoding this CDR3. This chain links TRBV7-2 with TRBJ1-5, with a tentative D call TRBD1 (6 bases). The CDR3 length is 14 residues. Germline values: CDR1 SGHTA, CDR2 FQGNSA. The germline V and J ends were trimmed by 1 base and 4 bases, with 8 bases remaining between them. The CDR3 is CASSLERGNQPQHF. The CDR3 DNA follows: TGTGCCAGCAGCTTAGAAAGGGGGAATCAGCCCCAGCATTTT.

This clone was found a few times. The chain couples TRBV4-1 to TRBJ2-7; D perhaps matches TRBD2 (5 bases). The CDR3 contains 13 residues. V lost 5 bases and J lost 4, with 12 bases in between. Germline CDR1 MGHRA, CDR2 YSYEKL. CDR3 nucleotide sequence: TGCGCCAGCAGCGCAATGAGCGGTTACGAGCAGTACTTC. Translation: CASSAMSGYEQYF.

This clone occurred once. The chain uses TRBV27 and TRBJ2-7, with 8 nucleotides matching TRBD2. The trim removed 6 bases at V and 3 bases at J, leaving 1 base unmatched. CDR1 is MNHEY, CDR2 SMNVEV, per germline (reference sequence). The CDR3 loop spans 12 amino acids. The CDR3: CASSREGYEQYF. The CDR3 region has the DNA TGTGCCAGCAGCCGGGAGGGCTACGAGCAGTACTTC.

The CDR3 nucleotides are TGTGCCAGCAGCTTTGGGGGCCAGAGGGATACGCAGTATTTT. This encodes CASSFGGQRDTQYF. The J gene is TRBJ2-3, the V gene TRBV7-2; maybe TRBD1 (6 bases). The germline V and J ends were trimmed by 3 bases and 6 bases, with 13 bases remaining between them. CDR3 size: 14 residues. Germline V gene data show CDR1 as SGHTA and CDR2 as FQGNSA.

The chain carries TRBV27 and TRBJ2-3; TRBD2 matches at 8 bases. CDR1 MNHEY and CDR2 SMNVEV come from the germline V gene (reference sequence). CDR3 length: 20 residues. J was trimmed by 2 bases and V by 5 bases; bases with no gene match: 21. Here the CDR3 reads CASSTPIRSAGVWTTDTQYF. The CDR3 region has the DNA TGTGCCAGCAGTACCCCGATCCGATCAGCGGGAGTCTGGACCACAGATACGCAGTATTTT.

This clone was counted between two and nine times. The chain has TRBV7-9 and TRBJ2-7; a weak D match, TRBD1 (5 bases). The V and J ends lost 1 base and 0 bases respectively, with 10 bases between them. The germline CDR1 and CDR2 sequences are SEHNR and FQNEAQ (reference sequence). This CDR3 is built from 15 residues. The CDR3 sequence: CASSLVQENSYEQYF. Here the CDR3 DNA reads TGTGCCAGCAGCTTAGTACAGGAGAACTCCTACGAGCAGTACTTC.

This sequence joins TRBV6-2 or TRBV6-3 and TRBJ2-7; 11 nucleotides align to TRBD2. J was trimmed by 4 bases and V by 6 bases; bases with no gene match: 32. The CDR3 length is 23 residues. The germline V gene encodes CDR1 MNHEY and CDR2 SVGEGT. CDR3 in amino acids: CASSPTLHRGLLAGGGLGYEQYF. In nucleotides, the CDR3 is TGTGCCAGCAGCCCCACACTTCACCGGGGCTTGCTAGCGGGAGGAGGTTTGGGGTACGAGCAGTACTTC.

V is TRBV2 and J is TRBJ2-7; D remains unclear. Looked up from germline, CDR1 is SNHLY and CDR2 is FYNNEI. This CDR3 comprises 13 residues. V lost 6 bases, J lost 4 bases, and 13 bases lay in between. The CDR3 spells CASRLASEYEQYF. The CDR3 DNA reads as TGTGCCAGCAGATTAGCCAGCGAGTACGAGCAGTACTTC. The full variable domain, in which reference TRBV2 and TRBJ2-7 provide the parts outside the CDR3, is EPEVTQTPSHQVTQMGQEVILRCVPISNHLYFYWYRQILGQKVEFLVSFYNNEISEKSEIFDDQFSVERPDGSNFTLKIRSTKLEDSAMYFCASRLASEYEQYFGPGTRLTVT.

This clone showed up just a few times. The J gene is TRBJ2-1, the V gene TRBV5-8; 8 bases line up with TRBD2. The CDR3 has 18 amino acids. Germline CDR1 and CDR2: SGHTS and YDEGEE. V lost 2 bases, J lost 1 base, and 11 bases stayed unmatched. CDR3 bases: TGTGCCAGCAGCTTCGGGGGACTAGTTTTGGGGTCCTACAATGAGCAGTTCTTC. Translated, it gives CASSFGGLVLGSYNEQFF. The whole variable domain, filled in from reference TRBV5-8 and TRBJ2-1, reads EAGVTQSPTHLIKTRGQQATLRCSPISGHTSVYWYQQALGLGLQFLLWYDEGEERNRGNFPPRFSGRQFPNYSSELNVNALELEDSALYLCASSFGGLVLGSYNEQFFGPGTRLTVL.

CDR3 loop: CASSPGLVSSYNEQFF. The CDR3 DNA reads as TGTGCCAGCAGCCCCGGACTAGTGAGCTCCTACAATGAGCAGTTCTTC. The rearrangement joins TRBV7-9 to TRBJ2-1; 7 bases are shared with TRBD2. The CDR3 runs to 16 residues. Germline CDR1 reads SEHNR; CDR2 reads FQNEAQ (reference sequence). V shed 5 bases and J 0 bases; nucleotides not matched to a gene: 7.

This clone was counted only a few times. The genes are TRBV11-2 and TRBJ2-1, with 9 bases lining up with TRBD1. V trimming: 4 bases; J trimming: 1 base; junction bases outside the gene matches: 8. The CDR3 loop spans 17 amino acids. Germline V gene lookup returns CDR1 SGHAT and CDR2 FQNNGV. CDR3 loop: CASSSLDRGKSYNEQFF. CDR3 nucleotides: TGTGCCAGCAGCTCCTTGGACAGGGGCAAATCCTACAATGAGCAGTTCTTC.

As DNA, the CDR3 is TGCGCCAGCAGCCAAGAAAACGGGAGGTTCTATGAGCAGTTCTTC. Protein sequence: CASSQENGRFYEQFF. The chain combines TRBV4-3 with TRBJ2-1; TRBD2 matches at 7 bases. Germline CDR1 and CDR2: LGHNA and YSLEER. The trim removed 0 bases at V and 8 bases at J, leaving 7 bases unmatched. This CDR3 has 15 amino acids.

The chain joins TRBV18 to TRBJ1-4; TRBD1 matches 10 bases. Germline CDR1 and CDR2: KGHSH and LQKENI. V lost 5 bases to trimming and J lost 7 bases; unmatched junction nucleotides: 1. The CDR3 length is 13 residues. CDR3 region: CASSWDRGEKLFF. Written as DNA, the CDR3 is TGTGCCAGCTCATGGGACAGGGGTGAAAAACTGTTTTTT.

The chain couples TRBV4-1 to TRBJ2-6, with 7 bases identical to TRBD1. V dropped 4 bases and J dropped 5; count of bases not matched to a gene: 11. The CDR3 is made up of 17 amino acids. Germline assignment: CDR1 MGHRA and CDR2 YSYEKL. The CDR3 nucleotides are TGCGCCAGCAGCCCGGGACAGTGGGTCGCGCGGGCCAACGTCCTGACTTTC. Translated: CASSPGQWVARANVLTF.

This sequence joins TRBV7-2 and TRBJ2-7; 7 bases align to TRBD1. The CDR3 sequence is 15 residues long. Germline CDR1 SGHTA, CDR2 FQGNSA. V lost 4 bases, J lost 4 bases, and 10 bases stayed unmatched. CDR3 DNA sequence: TGTGCCAGCAGCTCGTTAGGACAGGACGGGTACGAGCAGTACTTC. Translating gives CASSSLGQDGYEQYF.

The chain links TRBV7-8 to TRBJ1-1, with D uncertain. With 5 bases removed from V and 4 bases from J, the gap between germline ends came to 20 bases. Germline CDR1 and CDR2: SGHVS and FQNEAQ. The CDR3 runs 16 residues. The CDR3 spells CASSPTHRSAGTEAFF. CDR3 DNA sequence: TGTGCCAGCAGCCCAACCCATAGATCCGCGGGCACTGAAGCTTTCTTT.

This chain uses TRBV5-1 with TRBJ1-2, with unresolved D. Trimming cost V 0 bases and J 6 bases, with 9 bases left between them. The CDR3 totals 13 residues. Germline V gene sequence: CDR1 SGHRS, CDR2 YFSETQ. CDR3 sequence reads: CASSLARSDGYTF. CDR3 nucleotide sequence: TGCGCCAGCAGCTTGGCGCGCTCTGATGGCTACACCTTC.

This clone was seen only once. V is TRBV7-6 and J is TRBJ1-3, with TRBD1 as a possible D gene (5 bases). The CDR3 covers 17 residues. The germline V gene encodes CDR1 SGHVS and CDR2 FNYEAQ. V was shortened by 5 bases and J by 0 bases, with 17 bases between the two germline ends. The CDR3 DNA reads TGTGCCAGCAGCCCGGGCCCGGGGGTAAACTCTGGAAACACCATATATTTT. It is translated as CASSPGPGVNSGNTIYF.

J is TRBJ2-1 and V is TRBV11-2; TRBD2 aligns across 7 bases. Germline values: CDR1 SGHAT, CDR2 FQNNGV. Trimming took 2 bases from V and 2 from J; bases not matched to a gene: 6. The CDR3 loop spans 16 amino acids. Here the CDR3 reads CASSLRGSRAYNEQFF. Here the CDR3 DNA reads TGTGCCAGCAGCTTACGCGGGAGCAGGGCCTACAATGAGCAGTTCTTC. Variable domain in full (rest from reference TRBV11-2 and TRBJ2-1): EAGVAQSPRYKIIEKRQSVAFWCNPISGHATLYWYQQILGQGPKLLIQFQNNGVVDDSQLPKDRFSAERLKGVDSTLKIQPAKLEDSAVYLCASSLRGSRAYNEQFFGPGTRLTVL.

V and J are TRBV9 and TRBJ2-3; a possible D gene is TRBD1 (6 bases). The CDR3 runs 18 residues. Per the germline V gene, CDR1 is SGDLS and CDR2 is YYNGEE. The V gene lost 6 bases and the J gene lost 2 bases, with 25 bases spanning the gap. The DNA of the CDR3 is TGTGCCAGCACCCCAAGAGGTGGGACACCCTCCTTCACAGATACGCAGTATTTT. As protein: CASTPRGGTPSFTDTQYF.